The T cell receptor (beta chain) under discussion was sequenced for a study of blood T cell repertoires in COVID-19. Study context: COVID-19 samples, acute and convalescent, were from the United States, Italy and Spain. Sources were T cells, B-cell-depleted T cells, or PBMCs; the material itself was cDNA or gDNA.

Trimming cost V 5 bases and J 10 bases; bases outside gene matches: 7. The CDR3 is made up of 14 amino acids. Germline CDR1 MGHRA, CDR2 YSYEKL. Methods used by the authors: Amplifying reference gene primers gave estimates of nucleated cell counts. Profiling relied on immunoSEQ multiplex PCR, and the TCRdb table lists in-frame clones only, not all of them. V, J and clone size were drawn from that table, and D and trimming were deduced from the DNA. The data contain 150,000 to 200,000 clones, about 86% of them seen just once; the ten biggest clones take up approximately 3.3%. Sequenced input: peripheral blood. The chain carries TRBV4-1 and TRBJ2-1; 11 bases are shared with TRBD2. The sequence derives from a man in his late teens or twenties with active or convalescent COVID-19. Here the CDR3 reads CASSSPGLAEEQFF. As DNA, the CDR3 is TGCGCCAGCAGCTCCCCGGGACTAGCGGAAGAGCAGTTCTTC.